The rows below give T cell receptor beta chains drawn from one sample of a study of OX40 agonist ivuxolimab in advanced cancers. Measured with immunoSEQ multiplex PCR; TCRdb has only the in-frame clones, and not every one. The sample gives around 80,000 clones, around 80% of which show up once; 5% is in the top ten. Sample: CD4+ or CD8+ T cells sorted from blood, taken in a trial of the OX40 agonist ivuxolimab. Receptors were obtained from an adult with an advanced solid tumor such as melanoma, head and neck, liver or kidney cancer. Each CDR3 is given with its conserved first and last residue. D genes are given only for firm matches. Rows may omit the clone size; those that give it use once, few, many or a size class.

j_gene | d_gene | abundance | v_gene | CDR3aa | CDR3nt
TRBJ1-2 | . | . | TRBV27 | CASGKDGSASGYTF | TGTGCCAGTGGAAAGGACGGATCTGCCTCTGGCTACACCTTC
TRBJ2-1 | TRBD2 | . | TRBV7-2 | CASSLGGGSYNEQFF | TGTGCCAGCAGCTTAGGCGGGGGCTCCTACAATGAGCAGTTCTTC
TRBJ2-6 | . | . | TRBV7-9 | CASSLGRDSISGANVLTF | TGTGCCAGCAGCTTGGGCAGGGACTCTATCTCTGGGGCCAACGTCCTGACTTTC
TRBJ2-2 | . | . | TRBV15 | CAISGDRHTGELFF | TGTGCCATCAGCGGAGACAGGCACACCGGGGAGCTGTTTTTT
TRBJ1-3 | TRBD1 | . | TRBV7-2 | CASSRGPTGQGDGNTIYF | TGTGCCAGCAGCCGGGGGCCGACGGGACAGGGGGATGGAAACACCATATATTTT
TRBJ1-2 | TRBD1 | . | TRBV4-1 | CASSQPTKTGPTFNYGYTF | TGCGCCAGCAGCCAACCAACAAAGACAGGGCCTACCTTTAACTATGGCTACACCTTC
TRBJ2-2 | . | . | TRBV28 | CASSLTSINTGELFF | TGTGCCAGCAGTTTAACTAGTATCAACACCGGGGAGCTGTTTTTT
TRBJ2-7 | TRBD2 | . | TRBV5-5 | CASSLGLAGDGRSEQYF | TGTGCCAGCAGCCTCGGACTAGCGGGAGACGGGCGTTCCGAGCAGTACTTC
TRBJ1-6 | TRBD1 | . | TRBV7-2 | CASSLLQGSNSPLHF | TGTGCCAGCAGCTTATTACAGGGGTCAAATTCACCCCTCCACTTT
TRBJ2-5 | . | . | TRBV19 | CASSRSGETQYF | TGTGCCAGTAGTCGATCGGGGGAGACCCAGTACTTC
TRBJ2-3 | TRBD2 | . | TRBV15 | CATSRGRNWGGSTDTQYF | TGTGCCACCAGCAGGGGTCGAAACTGGGGGGGTAGCACAGATACGCAGTATTTT
TRBJ2-7 | TRBD1 | many | TRBV7-2 | CASTIGAGGSYEQYF | TGTGCCAGCACAATCGGCGCAGGGGGCTCCTACGAGCAGTACTTC
TRBJ1-6 | . | . | TRBV5-4 | CASSTDNSPLHF | TGTGCCAGCAGCACCGATAATTCACCCCTCCACTTT
TRBJ2-7 | TRBD1 | . | TRBV18 | CASSPNLDRGEQYF | TGTGCCAGCTCACCCAACCTTGACAGGGGCGAGCAGTACTTC
TRBJ2-5 | . | . | TRBV7-2 | CASSLYQETQYF | TGTGCCAGCAGCTTGTACCAAGAGACCCAGTACTTC
TRBJ1-2 | TRBD1 | . | TRBV18 | CASSERQGTSYTF | TGTGCCAGCTCAGAAAGACAGGGGACTAGCTACACCTTC
TRBJ2-5 | . | . | TRBV5-1 | CASGQIQETQYF | TGCGCCAGTGGACAGATCCAAGAGACCCAGTACTTC
TRBJ2-3 | TRBD2 | . | TRBV5-4 | CASSVTSGTDTQYF | TGTGCCAGCAGCGTGACTAGCGGCACAGATACGCAGTATTTT
TRBJ2-7 | TRBD1 | . | TRBV5-1 | CASSDRDRSSYEQYF | TGCGCCAGCAGCGACCGGGACAGAAGCTCCTACGAGCAGTACTTC
TRBJ2-6 | . | . | TRBV5-1 | CASSPRSPSSGANVLTF | TGCGCCAGCAGCCCCCGCAGTCCCAGCTCTGGGGCCAACGTCCTGACTTTC
TRBJ2-2 | . | . | TRBV28 | CASSLLRLVGELFF | TGTGCCAGCAGTTTGTTGCGTCTGGTCGGGGAGCTGTTTTTT
TRBJ2-1 | TRBD2 | . | TRBV11-3 | CASSKLAGGYNEQFF | TGTGCCAGCAGCAAACTAGCGGGGGGGTACAATGAGCAGTTCTTC
TRBJ1-3 | . | . | TRBV28 | CASSFPTRGNTIYF | TGTGCCAGCAGTTTCCCTACCAGAGGAAACACCATATATTTT
TRBJ2-7 | . | . | TRBV18 | CASSRETGTPAYEQYF | TGTGCCAGCTCACGTGAGACCGGGACCCCGGCCTACGAGCAGTACTTC
TRBJ1-2 | . | . | TRBV7-8 | CASSQIQPPGYGYTF | TGTGCCAGCAGCCAAATACAGCCTCCGGGCTATGGCTACACCTTC
TRBJ2-1 | TRBD2 | . | TRBV10-3 | CASSRRTSGSSYNEQFF | TGTGCCTCATCACGCCGAACTAGCGGATCCTCCTACAATGAGCAGTTCTTC
TRBJ2-7 | . | . | TRBV28 | CASTPGGGGLSYEQYF | TGTGCCAGCACGCCGGGAGGGGGCGGGTTATCCTACGAGCAGTACTTC
TRBJ2-7 | . | . | TRBV6-6 | CASSLDARGEQYF | TGTGCCAGCAGCTTAGACGCTCGGGGCGAGCAGTACTTC
TRBJ1-5 | . | few | TRBV27 | CASSPAGQPQHF | TGTGCCAGCAGTCCGGCAGGACAGCCCCAGCATTTT
TRBJ1-3 | . | . | TRBV28 | CASTAGGAAEGSGNTIYF | TGTGCCAGCACCGCCGGAGGGGCAGCCGAAGGATCTGGAAACACCATATATTTT
TRBJ2-5 | TRBD2 | . | TRBV28 | CASSSPTGLAWTQYF | TGTGCCAGCAGTTCCCCCACAGGACTAGCCTGGACCCAGTACTTC
TRBJ1-4 | . | . | TRBV27 | CASSPKPIYVEKLFF | TGTGCCAGCAGCCCAAAGCCCATATATGTTGAAAAACTGTTTTTT
TRBJ1-2 | . | . | TRBV28 | CASSYYRDGYTF | TGTGCCAGCAGTTACTACAGGGACGGCTACACCTTC
TRBJ1-1 | TRBD1 | . | TRBV7-9 | CASSQQQGMNTEAFF | TGTGCCAGCAGCCAGCAACAGGGGATGAACACTGAAGCTTTCTTT
TRBJ2-5 | TRBD1 | few | TRBV2 | CATAGTGASRTQYF | TGTGCCACAGCCGGGACAGGGGCCTCCCGGACCCAGTACTTC
TRBJ2-2 | . | . | TRBV5-1 | CASSLGLTANTGELFF | TGCGCCAGCAGCTTGGGCTTAACAGCCAACACCGGGGAGCTGTTTTTT
TRBJ2-3 | . | . | TRBV25-1 | CASSDSRSRAPSDTQYF | TGTGCCAGCAGTGATAGTCGCTCTAGGGCTCCGTCAGATACGCAGTATTTT
TRBJ2-5 | . | . | TRBV9 | CASSAGTNPEGETQYF | TGTGCCAGCAGCGCTGGGACAAACCCGGAGGGGGAGACCCAGTACTTC
TRBJ1-1 | TRBD1 | few | TRBV6-5 | CASSPGTAWNTEAFF | TGTGCCAGCAGTCCTGGGACAGCCTGGAACACTGAAGCTTTCTTT
TRBJ2-3 | TRBD2 | . | TRBV4-3 | CASSQDIASGGSDTQYF | TGCGCCAGCAGCCAAGATATTGCTAGCGGGGGATCAGATACGCAGTATTTT